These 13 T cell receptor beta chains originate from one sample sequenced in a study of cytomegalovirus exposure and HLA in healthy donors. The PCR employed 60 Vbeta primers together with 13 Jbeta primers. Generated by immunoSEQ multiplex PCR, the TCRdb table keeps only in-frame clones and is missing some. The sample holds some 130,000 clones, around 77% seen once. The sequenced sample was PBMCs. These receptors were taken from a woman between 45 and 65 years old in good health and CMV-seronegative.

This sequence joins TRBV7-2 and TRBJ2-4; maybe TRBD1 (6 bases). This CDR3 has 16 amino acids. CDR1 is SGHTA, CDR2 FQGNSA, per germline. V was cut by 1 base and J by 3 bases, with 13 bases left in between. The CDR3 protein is CASSLDSGVDKNIQYF. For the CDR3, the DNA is TGTGCCAGCAGCTTAGATTCAGGGGTAGACAAAAACATTCAGTACTTC.

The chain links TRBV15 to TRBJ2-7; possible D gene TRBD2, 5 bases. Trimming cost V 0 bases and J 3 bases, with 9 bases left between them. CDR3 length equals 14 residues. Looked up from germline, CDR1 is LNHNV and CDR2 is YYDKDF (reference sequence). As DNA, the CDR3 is TGTGCCACCAGCAGAGACACTAGTGTCTACGAGCAGTACTTC. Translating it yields CATSRDTSVYEQYF.

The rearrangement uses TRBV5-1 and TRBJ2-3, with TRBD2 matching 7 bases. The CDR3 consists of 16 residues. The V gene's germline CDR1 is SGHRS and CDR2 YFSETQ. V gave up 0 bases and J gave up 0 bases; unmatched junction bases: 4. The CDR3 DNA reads TGCGCCAGCAGCTTGGAGGCTAGCGGTAGCACAGATACGCAGTATTTT. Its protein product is CASSLEASGSTDTQYF.

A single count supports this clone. This CDR3 reads CASSVDPGHIPWRLTDTQYF. The CDR3, as DNA: TGTGCCAGCAGCGTAGATCCGGGACACATACCCTGGAGGTTGACAGATACGCAGTATTTT. V and J are TRBV9 and TRBJ2-3; a weak D match, TRBD1 (6 bases). CDR1 SGDLS and CDR2 YYNGEE come from the germline V gene. The CDR3 totals 20 residues. The germline V and J ends were trimmed by 0 bases and 3 bases, with 26 bases remaining between them.

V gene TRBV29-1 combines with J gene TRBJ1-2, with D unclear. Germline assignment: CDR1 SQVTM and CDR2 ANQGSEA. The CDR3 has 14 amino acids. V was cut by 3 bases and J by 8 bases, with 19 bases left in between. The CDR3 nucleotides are TGCAGCGTTGAGGCCTATACAGACGGTGGGGGCTACACCTTC. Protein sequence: CSVEAYTDGGGYTF.

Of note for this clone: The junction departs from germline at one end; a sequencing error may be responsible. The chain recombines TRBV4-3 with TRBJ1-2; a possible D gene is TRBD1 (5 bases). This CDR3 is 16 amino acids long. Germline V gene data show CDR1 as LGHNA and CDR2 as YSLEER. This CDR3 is CASSADGARSMFGYPF. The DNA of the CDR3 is TGCGCCAGCAGCGCCGATGGGGCCCGGTCTATGTTTGGCTACCCCTTC.

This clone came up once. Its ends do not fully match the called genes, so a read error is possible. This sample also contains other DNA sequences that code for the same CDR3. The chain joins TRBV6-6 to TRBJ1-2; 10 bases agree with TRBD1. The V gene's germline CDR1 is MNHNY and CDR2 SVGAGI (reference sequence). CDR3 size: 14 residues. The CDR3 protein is CASSSRTGGDGYPF. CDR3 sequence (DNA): TGTGCCAGCAGTTCGCGGACAGGGGGGGATGGCTACCCCTTC.

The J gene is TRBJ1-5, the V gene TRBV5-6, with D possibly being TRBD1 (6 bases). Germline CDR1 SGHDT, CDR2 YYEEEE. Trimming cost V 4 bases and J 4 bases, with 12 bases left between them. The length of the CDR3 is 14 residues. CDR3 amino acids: CASSLTGINQPQHF. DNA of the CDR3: TGTGCCAGCAGCCTTACAGGGATAAATCAGCCCCAGCATTTT.

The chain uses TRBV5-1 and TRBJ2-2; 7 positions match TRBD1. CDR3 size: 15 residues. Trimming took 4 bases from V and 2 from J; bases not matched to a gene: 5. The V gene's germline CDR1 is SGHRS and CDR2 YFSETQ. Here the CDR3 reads CASSPDRRNTGELFF. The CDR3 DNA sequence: TGCGCCAGCAGCCCGGACAGGAGAAACACCGGGGAGCTGTTTTTT.

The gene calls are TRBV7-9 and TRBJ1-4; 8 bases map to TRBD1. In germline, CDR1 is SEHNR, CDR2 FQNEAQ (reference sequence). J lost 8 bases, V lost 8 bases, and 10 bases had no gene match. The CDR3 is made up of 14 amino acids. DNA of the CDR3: TGTGCCAGCCTGAGACAGGGGTTGGACGAAAAACTGTTTTTT. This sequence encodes CASLRQGLDEKLFF.

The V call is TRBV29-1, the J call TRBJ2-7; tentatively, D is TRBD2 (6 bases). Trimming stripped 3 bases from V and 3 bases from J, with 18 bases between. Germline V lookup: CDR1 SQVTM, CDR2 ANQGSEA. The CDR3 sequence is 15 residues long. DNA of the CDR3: TGCAGCGTTGACAAAACCGGGAGTTCCAGCTACGAGCAGTACTTC. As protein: CSVDKTGSSSYEQYF.

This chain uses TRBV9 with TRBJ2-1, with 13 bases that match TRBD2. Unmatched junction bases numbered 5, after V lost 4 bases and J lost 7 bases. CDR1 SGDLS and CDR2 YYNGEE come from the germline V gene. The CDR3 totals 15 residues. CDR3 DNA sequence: TGTGCCAGCAGCACCGGGACTAGCGGGACAAATGAGCAGTTCTTC. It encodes CASSTGTSGTNEQFF.

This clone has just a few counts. The CDR3 spells CASSRRTGDQPQHF. CDR3 bases: TGTGCCAGCAGCCGAAGGACAGGGGATCAGCCCCAGCATTTT. The chain uses TRBV4-2 and TRBJ1-5, with 9 bases fitting TRBD1. CDR1 and CDR2 from the germline V gene are LGHNA and YNFKEQ. J gave up 5 bases and V 4 bases, and 3 bases lay outside the gene matches. The CDR3 has 14 residues.